The 7 T cell receptor beta chains given below trace back to one sample, sequenced in a study of blood T cells in healthy people across ages. A second roughly 6 to 12 cycle PCR used barcoded and J-beta primers. TCRdb fed the 5' RACE reads into MiXCR, producing one record per CDR3 protein. Of fewer than 800,000 distinct CDR3 sequences in the sample, roughly 32% were seen once. The specimen sequenced was blood. These receptors came from a woman of 80 years or more in good health.

There are many counts of this clonotype. This chain joins TRBV14 and TRBJ2-5, with 9 bases matching TRBD2. The ends lost 3 bases at V and 4 bases at J; junction bases unmatched: 6. This CDR3 spans 15 amino acids. Germline assignment: CDR1 SGHDN and CDR2 FVKESK. The chain's CDR3 is CASSQVAGERETQYF. The CDR3 DNA reads TGTGCCAGCAGCCAGGTAGCGGGGGAACGAGAGACCCAGTACTTC.

The chain links TRBV20-1 to TRBJ2-5, with D tentatively TRBD2 (7 bases). CDR3 size: 16 residues. The V and J ends lost 1 base and 7 bases respectively, with 22 bases between them. Germline lookup yields CDR1 DFQATT and CDR2 SNEGSKA (reference sequence). The CDR3 bases are TGCAGTGCTAGAGTCCCAGGGGAGACTAGCCGGGGGACCCAGTACTTC. This encodes CSARVPGETSRGTQYF.

This clonotype was observed a few times. A much larger clone differs by one base, so this may be a read error. V usage is TRBV20-1 and J usage is TRBJ2-7, with a weak D call TRBD1 (6 bases). Germline CDR1 is DFQATT and CDR2 is SNEGSKA (reference sequence). V was pared by 5 bases and J by 5 bases, with 19 bases between. The length of the CDR3 is 14 residues. The CDR3 sequence: CSAPHPDRCHEQYF. Written as DNA, the CDR3 is TGCAGTGCTCCCCACCCCGACAGGTGCCACGAGCAGTACTTC.

This clonotype was detected many times. This sequence joins TRBV20-1 and TRBJ2-7, with TRBD1 as a possible D gene (5 bases). This CDR3 contains 15 residues. Trimming left V 3 bases short and J 1 base short, with 16 bases between. CDR1 and CDR2 (germline): DFQATT, SNEGSKA (reference sequence). The CDR3 spells CSARGRGQGSYEQYF. CDR3 nucleotides: TGCAGTGCTAGGGGTAGGGGTCAGGGTTCCTACGAGCAGTACTTC.

This clonotype occurred many times. CDR3 region: CASSEVYTQYF. The CDR3 DNA sequence: TGTGCCAGCAGTGAAGTCTATACGCAGTATTTT. The chain has TRBV6-1 and TRBJ2-3; D is unclear. In germline, CDR1 is MNHNS, CDR2 SASEGT. Trimming left V 1 base short and J 7 bases short, with 3 bases between. CDR3 size: 11 residues.

This rearrangement joins TRBV3-1 to TRBJ2-2; D may be TRBD1 (5 bases). The CDR3 extends over 14 amino acids. The V gene's germline CDR1 is LGHDT and CDR2 YNNKEL (reference sequence). V shed 4 bases and J shed 4 bases, with 10 bases lying between them. The CDR3 protein is CASSLRVRTGELFF. The CDR3 DNA follows: TGTGCCAGCAGCCTCAGGGTTCGCACCGGGGAGCTGTTTTTT.

Notes on this clonotype: One end of the junction does not line up with germline, which may come from a read error. This chain joins TRBV5-6 and TRBJ1-6; 7 bases are shared with TRBD1. The V gene's germline CDR1 is SGHDT and CDR2 YYEEEE. The CDR3 extends over 14 amino acids. The CDR3 nucleotides read TGTGCTAGCAGCTTAAGACAGGGTGCTTCACCCCTCCACTTT. Its translation is CASSLRQGASPLHF.